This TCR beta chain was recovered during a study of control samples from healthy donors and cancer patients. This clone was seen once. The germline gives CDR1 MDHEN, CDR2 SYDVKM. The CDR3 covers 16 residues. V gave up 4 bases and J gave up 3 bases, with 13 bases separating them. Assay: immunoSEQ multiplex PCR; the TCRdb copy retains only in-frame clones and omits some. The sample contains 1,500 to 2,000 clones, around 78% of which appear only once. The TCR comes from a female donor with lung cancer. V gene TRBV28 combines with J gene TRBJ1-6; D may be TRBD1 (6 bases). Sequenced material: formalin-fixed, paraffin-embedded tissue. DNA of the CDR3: TGTGCCAGCAGTTCCCCTACAGGGCTCTATAATTCACCCCTCCACTTT. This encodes CASSSPTGLYNSPLHF.